Sequencing of this TCR beta chain was carried out in a study of blood T cell repertoires in COVID-19. On the study more broadly: Samples taken during acute and convalescent COVID-19 were collected in the United States, Italy and Spain. The analysed material was cDNA or gDNA that came from T cells, B-cell-depleted T cells, or PBMCs.

Under the authors' procedure: Nucleated cell number was recorded as an estimate derived from reference gene primer amplification. Produced via immunoSEQ multiplex PCR; TCRdb's table is partial and in-frame only. V and J calls and clone size are given by that table; D and trimming were obtained from the DNA. The sample lists roughly 160,000 clones; approximately 82% were seen once. Trimming at V came to 6 bases and at J to 3 bases, leaving 6 bases not matched to a gene. From germline, CDR1 is SQVTM and CDR2 ANQGSEA. This CDR3 has 14 amino acids. This sequence joins TRBV29-1 and TRBJ2-1; 9 nucleotides match TRBD1. The origin of this receptor is a woman over 75 with active or convalescent COVID-19. Material: peripheral blood. CDR3 in DNA: TGCAGCGTCGCGCCGGGACAGGGCTACAATGAGCAGTTCTTC. Its translation is CSVAPGQGYNEQFF.